This T cell receptor (beta chain) originates from a study of CD8 T cells in ankylosing spondylitis (dated by TCRdb to about 2017). A note on the overall study: The study profiled T cell receptor beta repertoires in healthy donors and ankylosing spondylitis patients to find disease-linked TCR variants. The full study cohort comprised some 27 ankylosing spondylitis patients and approximately 100 healthy donors. Peripheral blood was sampled, and synovial fluid was also collected from ankylosing spondylitis patients.

TCRdb records Illumina HiSeq 2500 as the sequencer. TCR beta libraries were prepared by quantitative 5'-RACE with molecular barcodes. In the authors' own workflow: A new computational method based on a probabilistic model of VDJ rearrangement was used to identify disease-linked TCR variants. TCRdb took the public reads, trimmed them with fastp at Q25, ran MiXCR for clone calling and kept in-frame beta chains. Duplicate CDR3 protein sequences are folded into a single record with the most common DNA and genes. TCRdb's processing, not the authors', yielded these V and J calls. In this sample the table shows about 750,000 distinct CDR3 sequences, roughly 20% of which occur a single time. Over 15% of the sample is taken by the ten largest. A note on this clonotype: Its recognized antigen is unknown. The sample holds no much larger clone one base away, and base qualities are not on file.

The research as a whole found: Some of the motif variants had been reported before in the synovial fluid and blood of reactive arthritis patients, a finding that suggests common disease-initiation mechanisms. Blood from ankylosing spondylitis patients appeared to be characterized by a TCR beta motif made up of several highly homologous amino acid variants. In peripheral blood, the disease-linked clones were found at relatively low frequencies and had a CD8+ phenotype. The disease-linked clones were reported to be significantly enriched in matched synovial fluid samples from ankylosing spondylitis patients.

Via the germline V gene (reference sequence), CDR1 is DFQATT and CDR2 SNEGSKA. The CDR3 contains 12 residues, cysteine and phenylalanine counted. The only DNA kept is the CDR3, 36 bases in frame from the first base. The sequenced sample was blood, either unsorted or a sorted T cell fraction (not recorded which). The sequence derives from a male donor with ankylosing spondylitis. The V and J segments used are TRBV20-1 and TRBJ2-5; the D segment could be TRBD2, given 6 matching bases. In nucleotide form, the sequence is TGCCGGGGAGTCGGGGGACAAGAGACCCAGTACTTC. Its protein product is CRGVGGQETQYF.